This T cell receptor beta chain was profiled in a study of cytomegalovirus exposure and HLA in healthy donors. The wider study: Drawn from HLA-typed donors, tens of millions of unique TCRs were held in an early data release. Most genotyped donors, around four fifths of some 400, had Caucasian-associated genetic ancestry.

The primer mix had 60 Vbeta and 13 Jbeta primers. TCRdb's copy holds only in-frame clones and misses some; the assay was immunoSEQ multiplex PCR. The sample yields around 160,000 clones, 68% seen once. With 3 bases removed from V and 5 bases from J, the gap between germline ends came to 13 bases. Germline V gives CDR1 ENHRY, CDR2 SYGVKD. This CDR3 is 14 amino acids long. Study-wide points: According to reports, the classifier identified cytomegalovirus status with high specificity and sensitivity.

This clone was recorded a few times. Its target is not known. This chain joins TRBV10-3 and TRBJ1-1; tentative D call: TRBD1 (5 bases). Sequencing used PBMCs. This sequence was found in a woman aged 40 to 49 in good health and CMV-seropositive. The CDR3 loop is CAISEQERATEAFF. The CDR3 bases are TGTGCCATCAGTGAACAGGAAAGGGCGACTGAAGCTTTCTTT.